This T cell receptor (beta chain) was obtained from a study of blood T cell repertoires in COVID-19 (dated by TCRdb to 2020 to 2021). At the level of the whole study: Samples covering the acute and convalescent phases of COVID-19 were provided by collaborators in the United States, Italy and Spain. The samples were drawn from the first 160 participants of the ongoing ImmuneRACE study and from over 950 subjects provided by 6 global collaborators. A de-identified subject ID, COVID-19 status, age in years and sex were almost always included in the sample metadata. The material from the prospective study consisted of cDNA or gDNA derived from T cells, B-cell-depleted T cells, or PBMCs. The repertoires were released in a freely available public database intended as a resource for research on the immune response to SARS-CoV-2. Where available, HLA class I and class II types were taken from metadata supplied by the sample provider and were not determined by assay-based typing. Deeply sampled blood TCRbeta repertoires from subjects exposed to, actively infected with, or recovered from COVID-19 were included in the dataset.

The study at large found these results: How much clinical and demographic metadata was included differed by source and by participant, and the metadata was provided uncurated.

The immunoSEQ Assay, a bias-controlled multiplex PCR, was used to amplify TCRbeta CDR3 regions from genomic DNA. The authors processed their data as follows. Within the assay, amplification of reference gene primers was used to estimate how many nucleated cells each sample contained. Sequence reads were collapsed and filtered to measure the absolute abundance of every unique TCRbeta CDR3 rearrangement. Productive Simpson clonality was computed per sample as the square root of Simpson's diversity index over productive rearrangements. The table was pulled from immuneACCESS by TCRdb, which kept in-frame rearrangements only. Such tables lose some clones; where checked, under half of the loss comes from unresolved V genes, and the rest has no known cause. The V and J calls and clone size come from that table; D and trimming were worked out from the DNA. In this sample the table shows about 300,000 clones, about nine tenths of which occur a single time. The ten largest clonotypes hold around 4% of the sample.

In the prospective study, participants were about 18 to 95 years old, resided in about two dozen geographic areas of the United States, and were enrolled through a virtual design. Cohort assignment in the prospective study relied on participant-reported clinical history from a screening survey and a study questionnaire. Recovered participants in ImmuneRACE Cohort 3 were defined as having two consecutive negative NP/OP PCR tests, clearance from a healthcare professional, or resolution of symptoms. In the prospective study, whole blood, serum and a nasopharyngeal or oropharyngeal swab were collected from each participant by mobile phlebotomists. Participants in the prospective study had the option to provide additional blood draws and questionnaires over a roughly 2-month period. Blood samples from the prospective study were shipped frozen or at room temperature prior to DNA extraction. Notes on this clone: What this receptor recognizes is not known. No much larger clone is present one base from it, and per-base qualities are unavailable.

The CDR3 sequence holds 14 residues, the cysteine and phenylalanine included. Just the 42-base CDR3 DNA is kept, in frame starting at base 1. CDR1 and CDR2, looked up from the germline V gene, are SGHTS and YDEGEE. Trimmed from V: 6 bases; trimmed from J: 3 bases; junction bases lacking a gene match: 7. This sequence was found in a man aged 25 to 40 who had recovered from COVID-19. Sample: PBMCs or T cells enriched from blood (not recorded which). This chain joins TRBV5-8 to TRBJ2-7; 9 nucleotides in the junction match TRBD1. The sequence in DNA is TGTGCCAGCAAAAAGACAGGGGGACTCTACGAGCAGTACTTC. This yields the protein CASKKTGGLYEQYF. The full variable domain, with segments outside the CDR3 supplied by the reference TRBV5-8 and TRBJ2-7 proteins, appears as EAGVTQSPTHLIKTRGQQATLRCSPISGHTSVYWYQQALGLGLQFLLWYDEGEERNRGNFPPRFSGRQFPNYSSELNVNALELEDSALYLCASKKTGGLYEQYFGPGTRLTVT.